A single TCR beta chain is shown here with its context. Clones were read by immunoSEQ multiplex PCR, and TCRdb kept only the in-frame ones, dropping some. The sample holds more than 300,000 clones; 95% are singletons and the top ten take approximately 0.02%. CDR3 length equals 14 residues. V was pared by 2 bases and J by 3 bases, with 10 bases between. Germline loops: CDR1 SGHTA, CDR2 FQGNSA. The data originate from a study of shared T cell receptors in the human thymus. The sequencing input was thymocytes. The J gene is TRBJ1-1, the V gene TRBV7-2; no definite D call. The clonotype originates from a human donor. CDR3 residues: CASSLCTKDTEAFF. The CDR3 nucleotides are TGTGCCAGCAGCTTATGTACGAAAGACACTGAAGCTTTCTTT.